Below, 22 T cell receptor beta chains from the same sample are listed, as sequenced in a study of CD8 T cells in ankylosing spondylitis listed by TCRdb under 2017. The full study reports these points: Blood from ankylosing spondylitis patients appeared to be characterized by a TCR beta motif made up of several highly homologous amino acid variants.

Receptors were amplified or captured by 5' RACE. Sequencing instrument: Illumina HiSeq 2500. The public sequencing data were trimmed at Q25 with fastp and processed into clonotypes with MiXCR by TCRdb, which kept only in-frame beta chains. Rows are combined by CDR3 protein, so each entry shows the most common genes and DNA. The sample table contains about 500,000 distinct CDR3 sequences; only one count was recorded for roughly 13% of them. The ten largest clones capture under 7.5% of the sample. These receptors have no identified antigens. Material for sequencing was blood, either unsorted or a sorted T cell fraction (not recorded which). The receptors were gathered from a male donor with ankylosing spondylitis.

Only a few counts were recorded for this clonotype. The chain couples TRBV7-9 to TRBJ1-4; 9 positions agree with TRBD1. Germline CDR1 reads SEHNR; CDR2 reads FQNEAQ (reference sequence). The V segment lost 1 base and the J segment 2 bases; nucleotides outside the gene matches: 2. This CDR3 is built from 16 residues. The CDR3 region is CASSLGDRGTNEKLFF. CDR3 in DNA: TGTGCCAGCAGCTTAGGAGACAGGGGGACTAATGAAAAACTGTTTTTT.

This chain uses TRBV12-3 or TRBV12-4 with TRBJ2-1; 7 nucleotides align to TRBD1. V shed 5 bases, J shed 7 bases, and the junction held 5 bases outside the gene matches. This CDR3 spans 13 amino acids. CDR3 sequence reads: CASSVTGSNEQFF. The CDR3 DNA follows: TGTGCCAGCAGTGTGACAGGGTCAAATGAGCAGTTCTTC.

This clonotype has more than one count but fewer than ten. This chain connects TRBV12-3 or TRBV12-4 to TRBJ1-6, with a weak D call TRBD1 (6 bases). The CDR3 has 18 amino acids. V lost 1 base and J lost 3, with 16 bases in between. CDR3 sequence reads: CASSLDRRGLNYNSPLHF. Here the CDR3 DNA reads TGTGCCAGCAGTTTAGACCGCCGGGGGCTGAACTATAATTCACCCCTCCACTTT.

This clonotype appeared a few times. The chain combines TRBV5-6 with TRBJ2-1; 7 nucleotides align to TRBD1. CDR1 is SGHDT and CDR2 is YYEEEE in the germline V gene. CDR3 length: 13 amino acids. V dropped 4 bases and J dropped 8; count of bases not matched to a gene: 6. CDR3 nucleotides: TGTGCCAGCAGCCTCACAGGGACAGATGAGCAGTTCTTC. It translates to CASSLTGTDEQFF.

This clonotype occurred many times. This sequence joins TRBV7-9 and TRBJ1-2; 7 nucleotides align to TRBD1. Germline CDR1 reads SEHNR; CDR2 reads FQNEAQ (reference sequence). The CDR3 has 13 amino acids. Trimming at V came to 5 bases and at J to 8 bases, leaving 8 bases not matched to a gene. CDR3 nucleotides: TGTGCCAGCAGCCCGACAGGGCGTGGAGGCTACACCTTC. Its protein is CASSPTGRGGYTF.

This clonotype was counted between two and nine times. V is TRBV5-4 and J is TRBJ2-1, with D hard to call. Germline assignment: CDR1 SGHNT and CDR2 YYREEE (reference sequence). The germline V and J ends were trimmed by 1 base and 5 bases, with 7 bases remaining between them. The CDR3 has 13 amino acids. The CDR3 here is CASSLYFDNEQFF. The CDR3 DNA reads TGTGCCAGCAGCTTGTACTTCGACAATGAGCAGTTCTTC.

CDR3 nucleotide sequence: TGCGCCAGCAAAGGGGGTGTATTGCATGTCTCGATTTTAGCCAAAAACATTCAGTACTTC. Translated: CASKGGVLHVSILAKNIQYF. This chain connects TRBV5-1 to TRBJ2-4, with TRBD1 as a possible D gene (6 bases). Between the trimmed V and J ends, which lost 6 bases and 0 bases, there was a span of 28 bases. The CDR3 is 20 amino acids. CDR1 SGHRS and CDR2 YFSETQ come from the germline V gene. Drawing the rest from reference TRBV5-1 and TRBJ2-4, the complete variable domain is KAGVTQTPRYLIKTRGQQVTLSCSPISGHRSVSWYQQTPGQGLQFLFEYFSETQRNKGNFPGRFSGRQFSNSRSEMNVSTLELGDSALYLCASKGGVLHVSILAKNIQYFGAGTRLSVL.

This clonotype was seen many times. The CDR3 region is CASSLGPSTEAFF. CDR3 bases: TGTGCCAGCAGCTTAGGGCCCAGCACTGAAGCTTTCTTT. The chain joins TRBV11-2 to TRBJ1-1; D is ambiguous. V lost 1 base to trimming and J lost 4 bases, with 7 bases between them. Germline V gene lookup returns CDR1 SGHAT and CDR2 FQNNGV. The CDR3 runs to 13 residues.

This clonotype has more than one count but fewer than ten. The J gene is TRBJ2-2, the V gene TRBV7-2; 9 bases are a match to TRBD1. The V and J ends lost 5 bases and 4 bases, in that order; junction bases with no gene match: 8. The V gene's germline CDR1 is SGHTA and CDR2 FQGNSA. This CDR3 is built from 16 residues. The CDR3 region is CASSQRGTGSTGELFF. The DNA of the CDR3 is TGTGCCAGCAGCCAAAGGGGGACAGGGAGCACCGGGGAGCTGTTTTTT.

This clonotype was recorded many times. This sequence joins TRBV12-3 or TRBV12-4 and TRBJ2-1; no definite D call. The CDR3 is 14 amino acids. V was cut by 2 bases and J by 6 bases, with 11 bases left in between. CDR3 amino acids: CASSLNEETNEQFF. CDR3 in DNA: TGTGCCAGCAGTTTAAATGAGGAGACCAATGAGCAGTTCTTC.

V is TRBV20-1 and J is TRBJ2-4; D call uncertain. Per germline, CDR1 DFQATT and CDR2 SNEGSKA (reference sequence). Trimming removed 3 bases at V and 2 bases at J, with 11 bases between. The CDR3 loop spans 14 amino acids. In DNA form, the CDR3 reads TGCAGTGCTAGGCTGACACGGTCCAAAAACATTCAGTACTTC. Its translation is CSARLTRSKNIQYF.

This clonotype was detected only a few times. The V and J genes are TRBV11-2 and TRBJ1-1, with a possible D match to TRBD1 (5 bases). Deletions cut 4 bases from V and 11 bases from J, with 14 bases between. CDR1 is SGHAT and CDR2 is FQNNGV in the germline V gene. The CDR3 loop spans 12 amino acids. CDR3 sequence: CASSSRTLTAFF. The CDR3, as DNA: TGTGCCAGCAGCTCCCGGACATTGACGGCTTTCTTT.

V is TRBV11-1 and J is TRBJ1-2; no clear D. V lost 4 bases to trimming and J lost 5 bases, with 14 bases between them. The CDR3 consists of 14 residues. CDR1 SGHAT and CDR2 FQDESV come from the germline V gene (reference sequence). The CDR3 region is CASSWDGASYGYTF. The CDR3 bases are TGTGCCAGCAGCTGGGATGGAGCCTCGTATGGCTACACCTTC.

In its sample, this clonotype was seen many times. The genes are TRBV5-1 and TRBJ2-2, with D maybe TRBD2 (6 bases). Germline V gene lookup returns CDR1 SGHRS and CDR2 YFSETQ. This CDR3 is 15 amino acids long. V dropped 4 bases and J dropped 2 bases, with 12 bases sitting between them. CDR3: CASSVEAGNTGELFF. CDR3 DNA: TGCGCCAGCAGCGTGGAAGCGGGTAACACCGGGGAGCTGTTTTTT. Combining the CDR3 with reference TRBV5-1 and TRBJ2-2 gives the whole variable domain KAGVTQTPRYLIKTRGQQVTLSCSPISGHRSVSWYQQTPGQGLQFLFEYFSETQRNKGNFPGRFSGRQFSNSRSEMNVSTLELGDSALYLCASSVEAGNTGELFFGEGSRLTVL.

This clonotype was counted ten times or more. The chain has TRBV7-2 and TRBJ2-1; D is unclear. Between the trimmed V and J ends, which lost 2 bases and 9 bases, there was a span of 8 bases. CDR1 is SGHTA and CDR2 is FQGNSA in the germline V gene. The length of the CDR3 is 12 residues. CDR3 nucleotide sequence: TGTGCCAGCAGCTTAAAGATAACTGAGCAGTTCTTC. This translates into CASSLKITEQFF.

This clonotype was counted a few times. The chain has TRBV10-2 and TRBJ1-2; TRBD1 matches 7 bases. From germline, CDR1 is WSHSY and CDR2 SAAADI. This CDR3 contains 13 residues. The V segment lost 10 bases and the J segment 8 bases; nucleotides outside the gene matches: 13. CDR3 in DNA: TGCGCCATCCGGGACAGAGGCGATGGGGGCTACACCTTC. As protein: CAIRDRGDGGYTF.

The genes are TRBV20-1 and TRBJ1-1, with D perhaps TRBD1 (6 bases). This CDR3 has 15 residues. Germline lookup yields CDR1 DFQATT and CDR2 SNEGSKA (reference sequence). CDR3 loop: CKTRDRRGGDTEAFF. The CDR3 nucleotides are TGCAAAACCAGAGACCGGAGGGGGGGGGACACTGAAGCTTTCTTT.

The chain uses TRBV19 and TRBJ2-5, with D maybe TRBD2 (5 bases). V gave up 5 bases and J gave up 4 bases, with 14 bases separating them. There are 14 residues in the CDR3. Germline V gene sequence: CDR1 LNHDA, CDR2 SQIVND (reference sequence). CDR3: CASSSSGAGETQYF. The CDR3 nucleotides read TGTGCCAGTAGTTCCTCGGGTGCGGGAGAGACCCAGTACTTC.

This chain connects TRBV3-1 to TRBJ2-1; 10 bases fit TRBD1. V lost 3 bases and J lost 8; bases outside the gene matches: 4. From germline, CDR1 is LGHDT and CDR2 YNNKEL (reference sequence). The CDR3 consists of 14 residues. The chain's CDR3 is CASSQTGGWDEQFF. The CDR3, as DNA: TGTGCCAGCAGCCAGACAGGGGGCTGGGATGAGCAGTTCTTC.

V and J are TRBV7-9 and TRBJ2-7, with D uncertain. The V gene lost 3 bases and the J gene lost 2 bases, with 11 bases spanning the gap. The CDR3 runs to 14 residues. The germline V gene encodes CDR1 SEHNR and CDR2 FQNEAQ (reference sequence). The CDR3 reads CASSLIPGTYEQYF. CDR3 nucleotides: TGTGCCAGCAGCTTGATACCGGGTACCTACGAGCAGTACTTC.

This clonotype was found many times. The rearrangement links TRBV29-1 to TRBJ2-3; 7 nucleotides agree with TRBD2. This CDR3 has 13 amino acids. Trimming cost V 7 bases and J 2 bases; bases outside gene matches: 6. Looked up from germline, CDR1 is SQVTM and CDR2 is ANQGSEA. The CDR3 DNA follows: TGCAGCGGTGGACTAGGGGACACAGATACGCAGTATTTT. It encodes CSGGLGDTDTQYF.

This chain uses TRBV29-1 with TRBJ2-7; TRBD1 agrees at 9 bases. The CDR3 loop spans 13 amino acids. The J segment lost 6 bases and the V segment lost 6 bases, leaving 9 bases of the junction unmatched. Germline values: CDR1 SQVTM, CDR2 ANQGSEA. CDR3 sequence reads: CSVELDRGSEQYF. CDR3 DNA: TGCAGCGTCGAGCTGGACAGGGGCAGCGAGCAGTACTTC.